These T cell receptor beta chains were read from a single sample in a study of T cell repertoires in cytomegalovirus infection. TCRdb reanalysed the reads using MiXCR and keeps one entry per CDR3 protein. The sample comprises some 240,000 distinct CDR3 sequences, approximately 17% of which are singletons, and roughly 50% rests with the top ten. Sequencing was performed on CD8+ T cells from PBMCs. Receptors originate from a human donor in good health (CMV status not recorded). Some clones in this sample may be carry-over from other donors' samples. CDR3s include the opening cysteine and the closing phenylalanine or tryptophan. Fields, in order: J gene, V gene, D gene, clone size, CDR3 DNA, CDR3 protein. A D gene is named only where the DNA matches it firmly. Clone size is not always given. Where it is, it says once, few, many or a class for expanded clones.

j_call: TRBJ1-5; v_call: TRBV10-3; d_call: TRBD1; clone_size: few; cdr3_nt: TGTGCCATCAGTGAGTCGGGACAGCACAATCAGCCCCAGCATTTT; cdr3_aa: CAISESGQHNQPQHF
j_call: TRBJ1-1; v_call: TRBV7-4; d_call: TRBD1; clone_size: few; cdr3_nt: TGTGCCAGCAGCACCCAACCGGACAGGGGGAACACTGAAGCTTTCTTT; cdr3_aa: CASSTQPDRGNTEAFF
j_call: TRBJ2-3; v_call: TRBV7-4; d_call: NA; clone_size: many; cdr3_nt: TGTGCCAGCAGCTTAAAAACAGCTCCGGGCACAGATACGCAGTATTTT; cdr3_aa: CASSLKTAPGTDTQYF
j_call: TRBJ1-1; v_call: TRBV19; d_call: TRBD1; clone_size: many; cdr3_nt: TGTGCCAGTAGTATAGAGAGCAGGGGGCAGATGACTGAAGCTTTCTTT; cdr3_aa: CASSIESRGQMTEAFF
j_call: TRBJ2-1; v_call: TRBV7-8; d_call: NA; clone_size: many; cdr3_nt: TGTGCCAGCAGCTTAGCGTCCGCAGGGGATGAGCAGTTCTTC; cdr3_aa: CASSLASAGDEQFF
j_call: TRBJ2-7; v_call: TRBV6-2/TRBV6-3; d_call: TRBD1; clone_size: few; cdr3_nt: TGTGCCAGCAGTTTTACCCTCTCGACAGGGGTTTTCTACGAGCAGTACTTC; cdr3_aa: CASSFTLSTGVFYEQYF
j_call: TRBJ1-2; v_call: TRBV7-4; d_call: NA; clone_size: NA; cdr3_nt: TGTGCCAGCGGCGGGGCCTATGAGGGCTACACCTTC; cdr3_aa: CASGGAYEGYTF
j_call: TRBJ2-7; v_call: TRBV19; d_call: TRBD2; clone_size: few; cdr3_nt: TGTGCCAGTAGTTTTACTAGCGGGGTCTTCTACGAGCAGTACTTC; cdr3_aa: CASSFTSGVFYEQYF
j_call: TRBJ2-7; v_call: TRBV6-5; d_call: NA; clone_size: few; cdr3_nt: TGTGCCAGCAGTTTTACCGGGACGGCATCCTACGAGCAGTACTTC; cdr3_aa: CASSFTGTASYEQYF
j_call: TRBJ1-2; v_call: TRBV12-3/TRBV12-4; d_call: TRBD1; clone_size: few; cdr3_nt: TGTGCCAGCAGTGGGACAGGGGAGGACTATGGCTACACCTTC; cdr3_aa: CASSGTGEDYGYTF
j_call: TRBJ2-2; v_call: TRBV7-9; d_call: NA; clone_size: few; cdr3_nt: TGTGCCAGCAGCTTTATCCGAACTGGGGCCACCGGGGAGCTGTTTTTT; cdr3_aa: CASSFIRTGATGELFF
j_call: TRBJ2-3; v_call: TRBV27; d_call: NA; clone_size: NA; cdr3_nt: TGTGCCAGCAGTTCCCCGGGTAATACGCAGTATTTT; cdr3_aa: CASSSPGNTQYF
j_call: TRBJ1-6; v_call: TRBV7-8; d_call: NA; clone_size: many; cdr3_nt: TGTGCCAGCAGCTTGACAGAGGTCTTGAATTCACCCCTCCACTTT; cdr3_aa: CASSLTEVLNSPLHF
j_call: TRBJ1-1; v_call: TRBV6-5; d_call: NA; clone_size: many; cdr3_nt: TGTGCCAGCAGCTCAAAACATTTCGGGGGGAGCACTGAAGCTTTCTTT; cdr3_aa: CASSSKHFGGSTEAFF
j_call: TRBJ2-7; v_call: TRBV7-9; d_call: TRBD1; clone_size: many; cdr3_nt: TGTGCCAGCAGCGAACGGGACAGAACCTACGAGCAGTACTTC; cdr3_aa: CASSERDRTYEQYF
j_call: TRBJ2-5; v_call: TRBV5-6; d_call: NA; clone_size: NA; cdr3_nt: TGTGCCAGCAGCTACTTACAGGGAACAGAGACCCAGTACTTC; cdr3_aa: CASSYLQGTETQYF
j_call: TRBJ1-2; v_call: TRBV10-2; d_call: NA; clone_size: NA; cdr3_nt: TGCGCCAGCTCCGATAGCGTGGGGGACGCCTTGTATGGCTACACCTTC; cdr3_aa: CASSDSVGDALYGYTF
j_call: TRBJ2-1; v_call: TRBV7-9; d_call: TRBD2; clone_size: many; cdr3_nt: TGTGCCAGCAGCTTCAAGACTAGCGGGAGCTACAATGAGCAGTTCTTC; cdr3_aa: CASSFKTSGSYNEQFF
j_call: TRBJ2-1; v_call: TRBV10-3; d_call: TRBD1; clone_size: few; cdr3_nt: TGTGCCATCAGTGAGTCGGGACAGGGGGCGAACAATGAGCAGTTCTTC; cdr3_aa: CAISESGQGANNEQFF
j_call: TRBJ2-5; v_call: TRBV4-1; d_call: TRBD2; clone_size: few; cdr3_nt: TGCGCCAGCAGCCAAGGGGGGGCTAGCGGGGGGTCCTACCAAGAGACCCAGTACTTC; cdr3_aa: CASSQGGASGGSYQETQYF
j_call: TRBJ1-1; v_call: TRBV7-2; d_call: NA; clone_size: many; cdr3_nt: TGTGCCAGCACCGGGACTAACACTGAAGCTTTCTTT; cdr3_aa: CASTGTNTEAFF
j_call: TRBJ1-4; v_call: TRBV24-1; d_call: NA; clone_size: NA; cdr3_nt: TGTGCCACCAGTGACCCCCGGACCGGGCTGAATGAAAAACTGTTTTTT; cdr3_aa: CATSDPRTGLNEKLFF
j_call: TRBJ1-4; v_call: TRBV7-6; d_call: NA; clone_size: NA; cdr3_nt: TGTGCCAGCAGCTTAACACAGGTTAATGAAAAACTGTTTTTT; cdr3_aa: CASSLTQVNEKLFF
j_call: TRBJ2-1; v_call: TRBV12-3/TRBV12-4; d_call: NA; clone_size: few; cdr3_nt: TGTGCCAGCAGTGACCAGACAGGGAGGGGGGATGAGCAGTTCTTC; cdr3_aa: CASSDQTGRGDEQFF
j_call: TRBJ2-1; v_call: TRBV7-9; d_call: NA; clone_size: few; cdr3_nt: TGTGCCAGCAGTCATAGACCCGACGGCGTCGTTGAGCAGTTCTTC; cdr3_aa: CASSHRPDGVVEQFF
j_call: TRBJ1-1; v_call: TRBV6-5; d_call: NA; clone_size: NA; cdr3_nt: TGTGCCAGCAGTTACTCGGCACTCACGAACACTGAAGCTTTCTTT; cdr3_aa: CASSYSALTNTEAFF
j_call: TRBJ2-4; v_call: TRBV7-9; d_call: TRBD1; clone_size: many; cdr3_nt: TGTGCCAGCAGCCCCCGTAGGGACAGGGGGCTGGTGGCCAAAAACATTCAGTACTTC; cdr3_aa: CASSPRRDRGLVAKNIQYF
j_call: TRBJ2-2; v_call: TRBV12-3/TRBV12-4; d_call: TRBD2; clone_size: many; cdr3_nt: TGTGCCAGCAGTTGGTTAACTAGCGAGGAGGCCGGGGAGCTGTTTTTT; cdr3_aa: CASSWLTSEEAGELFF
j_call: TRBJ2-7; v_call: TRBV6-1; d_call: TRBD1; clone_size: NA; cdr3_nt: TGTGCCAGCAGTTCTTGGACAGGGGCCTACGAGCAGTACTTC; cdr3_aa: CASSSWTGAYEQYF
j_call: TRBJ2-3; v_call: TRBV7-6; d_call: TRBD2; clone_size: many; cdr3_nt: TGTGCCAGCAGTTCTACTAGCGGGGGGTTCCCAGATACGCAGTATTTT; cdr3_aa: CASSSTSGGFPDTQYF
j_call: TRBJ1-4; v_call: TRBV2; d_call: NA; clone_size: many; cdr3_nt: TGTGCCAGTACAGACAGAGCAACTAATGAAAAACTGTTTTTT; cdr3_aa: CASTDRATNEKLFF
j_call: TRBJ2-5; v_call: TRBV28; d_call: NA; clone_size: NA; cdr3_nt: TGTGCCAGCAGTGCTAAATTACATGAGACCCAGTACTTC; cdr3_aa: CASSAKLHETQYF
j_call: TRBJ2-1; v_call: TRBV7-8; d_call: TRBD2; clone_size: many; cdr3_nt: TGTGCCAGCAGCACGGGGACTAGCGGATACAATGAGCAGTTCTTC; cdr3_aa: CASSTGTSGYNEQFF
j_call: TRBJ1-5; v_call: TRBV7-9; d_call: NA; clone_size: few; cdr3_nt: TGTGCCAGCAGCTCTTCAGAGGGGGGTGGCAATCAGCCCCAGCATTTT; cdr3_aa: CASSSSEGGGNQPQHF
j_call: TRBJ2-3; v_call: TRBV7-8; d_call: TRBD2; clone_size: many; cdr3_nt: TGTGCCAGCAGCTTGACTAGCGGGGCGACTAGCACAGATACGCAGTATTTT; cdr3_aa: CASSLTSGATSTDTQYF
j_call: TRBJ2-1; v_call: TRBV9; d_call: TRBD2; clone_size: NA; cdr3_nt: TGTGCCAGCAGCTCCTGGGGGACTAGCGGCGATGAGCAGTTCTTC; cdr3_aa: CASSSWGTSGDEQFF
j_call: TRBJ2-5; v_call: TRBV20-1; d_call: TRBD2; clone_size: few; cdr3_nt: TGCAGTGCTAGAGACCTAGCGGGGGGATCCCAAGAGACCCAGTACTTC; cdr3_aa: CSARDLAGGSQETQYF
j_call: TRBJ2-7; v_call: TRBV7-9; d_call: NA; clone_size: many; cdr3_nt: TGTGCCAGCAGCCCACCCAGTGTCTCCTACGAGCAGTACTTC; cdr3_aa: CASSPPSVSYEQYF
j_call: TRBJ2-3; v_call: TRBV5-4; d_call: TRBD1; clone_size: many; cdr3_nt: TGTGCCAGCCAGCAACGCGGACAGGGGGCATCAGATACGCAGTATTTT; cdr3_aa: CASQQRGQGASDTQYF
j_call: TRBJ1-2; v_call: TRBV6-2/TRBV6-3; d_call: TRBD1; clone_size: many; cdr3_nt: TGTGCCAGCAGTTACAGCTTCGGGACAGGGGATGGCTACACCTTC; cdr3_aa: CASSYSFGTGDGYTF
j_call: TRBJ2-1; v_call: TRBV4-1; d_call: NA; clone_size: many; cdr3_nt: TGCGCCAGCAGCTCCGGGACTTTGAGGGATGAGCAGTTCTTC; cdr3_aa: CASSSGTLRDEQFF
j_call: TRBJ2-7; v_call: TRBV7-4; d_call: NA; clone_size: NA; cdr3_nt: TGTGCCAGCAGCTTCGGGACCCCGACCGGCGAGCAGTACTTC; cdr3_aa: CASSFGTPTGEQYF
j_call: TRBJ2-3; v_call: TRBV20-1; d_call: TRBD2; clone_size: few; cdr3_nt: TGCAGTGCTAGAGAGGGGGTTGGGCTAGCGGGGGGCCGAATAACAGATACGCAGTATTTT; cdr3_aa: CSAREGVGLAGGRITDTQYF
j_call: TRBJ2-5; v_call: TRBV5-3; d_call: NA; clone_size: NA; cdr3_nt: TGTGCCAGCAGCTGGATCCTCGGAGGGGCACAAGAGACCCAGTACTTC; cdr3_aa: CASSWILGGAQETQYF
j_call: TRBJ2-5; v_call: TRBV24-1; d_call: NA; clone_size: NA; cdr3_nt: TGTGCCACCAGTGACCCCTCCCAAGAGACCCAGTACTTC; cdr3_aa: CATSDPSQETQYF